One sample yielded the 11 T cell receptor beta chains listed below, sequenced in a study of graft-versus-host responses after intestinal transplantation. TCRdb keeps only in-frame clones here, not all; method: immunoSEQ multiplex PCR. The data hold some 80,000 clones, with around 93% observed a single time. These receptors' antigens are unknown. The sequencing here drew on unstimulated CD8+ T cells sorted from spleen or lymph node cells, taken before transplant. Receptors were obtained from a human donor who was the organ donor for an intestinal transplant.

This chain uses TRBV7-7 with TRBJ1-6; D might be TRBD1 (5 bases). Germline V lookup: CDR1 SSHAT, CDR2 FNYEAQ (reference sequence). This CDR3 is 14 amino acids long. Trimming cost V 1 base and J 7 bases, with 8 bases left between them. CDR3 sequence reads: CASSLGGPNSPLHF. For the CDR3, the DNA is TGTGCCAGCAGCTTAGGGGGCCCGAATTCACCCCTCCACTTT.

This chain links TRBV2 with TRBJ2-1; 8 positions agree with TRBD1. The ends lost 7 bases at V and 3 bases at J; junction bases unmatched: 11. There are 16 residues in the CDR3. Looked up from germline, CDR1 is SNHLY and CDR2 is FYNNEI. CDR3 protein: CASTDPPGQVYNEQFF. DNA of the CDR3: TGTGCCAGCACCGACCCCCCGGGACAGGTCTACAATGAGCAGTTCTTC.

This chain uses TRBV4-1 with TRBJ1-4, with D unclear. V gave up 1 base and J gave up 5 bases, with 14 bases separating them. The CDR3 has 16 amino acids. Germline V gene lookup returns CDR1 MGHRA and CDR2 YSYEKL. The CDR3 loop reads CASSQGAAPGNEKLFF. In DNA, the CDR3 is TGCGCCAGCAGCCAAGGGGCCGCTCCAGGCAATGAAAAACTGTTTTTT.

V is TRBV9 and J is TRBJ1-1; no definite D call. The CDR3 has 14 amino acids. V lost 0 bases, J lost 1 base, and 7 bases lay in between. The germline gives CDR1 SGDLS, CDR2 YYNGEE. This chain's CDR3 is CASSVGGPNTEAFF. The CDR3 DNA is TGTGCCAGCAGCGTAGGAGGGCCGAACACTGAAGCTTTCTTT.

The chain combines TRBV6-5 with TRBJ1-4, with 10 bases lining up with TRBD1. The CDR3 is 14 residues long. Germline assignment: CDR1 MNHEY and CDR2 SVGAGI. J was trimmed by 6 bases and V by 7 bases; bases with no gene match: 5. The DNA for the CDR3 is TGTGCCAGCACTACGGACAGGGGGGATGAAAAACTGTTTTTT. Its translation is CASTTDRGDEKLFF.

This CDR3 reads CASSLGHSGGNYGYTF. In DNA, the CDR3 is TGTGCCAGCAGCTTAGGTCATTCAGGGGGAAACTATGGCTACACCTTC. The chain uses TRBV7-6 and TRBJ1-2; 7 bases are a match to TRBD1. Germline loops: CDR1 SGHVS, CDR2 FNYEAQ. The trim removed 1 base at V and 2 bases at J, leaving 7 bases unmatched. The CDR3 length is 16 residues.

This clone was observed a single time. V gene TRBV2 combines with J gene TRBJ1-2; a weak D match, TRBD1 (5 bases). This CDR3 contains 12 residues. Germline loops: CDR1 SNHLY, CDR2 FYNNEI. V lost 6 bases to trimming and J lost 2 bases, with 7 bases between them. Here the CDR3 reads CASRGENYGYTF. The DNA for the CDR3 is TGTGCCAGCAGGGGGGAGAACTATGGCTACACCTTC.

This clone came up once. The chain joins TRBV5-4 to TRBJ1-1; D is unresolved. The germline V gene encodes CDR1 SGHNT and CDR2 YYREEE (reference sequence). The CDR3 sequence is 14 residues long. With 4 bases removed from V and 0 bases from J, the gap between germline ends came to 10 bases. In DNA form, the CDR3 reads TGTGCCAGCAGCCAGTACGACCTGAACACTGAAGCTTTCTTT. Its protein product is CASSQYDLNTEAFF.

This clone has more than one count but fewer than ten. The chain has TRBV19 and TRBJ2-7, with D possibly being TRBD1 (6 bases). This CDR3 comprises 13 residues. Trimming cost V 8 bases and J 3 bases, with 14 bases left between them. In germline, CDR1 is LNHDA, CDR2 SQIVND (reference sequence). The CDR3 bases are TGTGCCAGTCGAGATGGGACACACTACGAGCAGTACTTC. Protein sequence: CASRDGTHYEQYF.

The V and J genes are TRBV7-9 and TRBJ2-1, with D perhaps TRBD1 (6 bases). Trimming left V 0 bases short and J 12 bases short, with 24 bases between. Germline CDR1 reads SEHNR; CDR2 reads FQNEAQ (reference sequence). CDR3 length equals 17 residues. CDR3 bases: TGTGCCAGCAGCTTAGCGCTGACAGGCGGATGGTCTACTCCGCAGTTCTTC. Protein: CASSLALTGGWSTPQFF.

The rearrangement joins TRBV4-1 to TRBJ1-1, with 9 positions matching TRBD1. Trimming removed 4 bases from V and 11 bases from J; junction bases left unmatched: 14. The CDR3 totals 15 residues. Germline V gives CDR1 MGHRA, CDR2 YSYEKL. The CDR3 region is CASSPRGTGNIRAFF. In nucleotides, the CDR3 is TGCGCCAGCAGCCCACGGGGGACAGGGAATATTAGGGCTTTCTTT.